This T cell receptor (beta chain) emerged from a study of neurological immune-mediated disorders. Germline V gives CDR1 MNHEY, CDR2 SMNVEV (reference sequence). V dropped 5 bases and J dropped 4; count of bases not matched to a gene: 7. There are 14 residues in the CDR3. This clonotype was picked up many times. Noted time point: longitudinal time-point 3. The study built unsorted libraries from 2 million PBMCs kept at -80 C. TCRdb re-called the 5' RACE reads with MiXCR, one entry per CDR3 protein. The repertoire holds more than 100,000 distinct CDR3 sequences, with 9.5% to 14% as singletons. The chain has TRBV27 and TRBJ1-1; 7 nucleotides agree with TRBD1. Material: PBMCs. The TCR sequence derives from a female donor with HTLV-1-associated myelopathy (HAM/TSP). The CDR3 is CASSANRGGTEAFF. The CDR3 nucleotides are TGTGCCAGCAGTGCGAACAGGGGTGGCACTGAAGCTTTCTTT.